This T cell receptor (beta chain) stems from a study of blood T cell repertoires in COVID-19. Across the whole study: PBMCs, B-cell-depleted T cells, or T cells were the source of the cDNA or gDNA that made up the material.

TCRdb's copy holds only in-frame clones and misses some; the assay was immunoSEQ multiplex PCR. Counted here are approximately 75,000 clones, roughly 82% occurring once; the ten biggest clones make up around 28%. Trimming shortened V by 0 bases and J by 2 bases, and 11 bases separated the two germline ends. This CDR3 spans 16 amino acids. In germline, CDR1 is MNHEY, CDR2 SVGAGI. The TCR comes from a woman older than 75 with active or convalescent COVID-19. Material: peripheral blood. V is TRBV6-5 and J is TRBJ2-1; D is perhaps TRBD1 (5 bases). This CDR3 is CASSYSTVQPYNEQFF. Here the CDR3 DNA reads TGTGCCAGCAGTTACTCGACAGTCCAACCCTACAATGAGCAGTTCTTC.